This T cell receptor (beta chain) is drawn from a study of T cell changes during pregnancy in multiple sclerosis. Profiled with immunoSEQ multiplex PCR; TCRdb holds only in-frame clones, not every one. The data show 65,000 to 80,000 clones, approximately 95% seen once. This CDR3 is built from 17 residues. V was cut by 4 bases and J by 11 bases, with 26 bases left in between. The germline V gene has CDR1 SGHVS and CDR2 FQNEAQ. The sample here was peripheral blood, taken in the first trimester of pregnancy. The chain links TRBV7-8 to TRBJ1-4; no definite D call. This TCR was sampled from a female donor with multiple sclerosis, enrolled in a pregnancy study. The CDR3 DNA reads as TGTGCCAGCAGCTCCAGTCCTTCCATTGGGCTGGGAGAGAAACTGTTTTTT. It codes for CASSSSPSIGLGEKLFF.